Following are 12 T cell receptor beta chains from one sample sequenced in a study of blood T cell repertoires in COVID-19. Profiling relied on immunoSEQ multiplex PCR, and the TCRdb table lists in-frame clones only, not all of them. Of approximately 200,000 clones listed, roughly 80% are singletons. The sample consisted of peripheral blood. All receptors come from a woman aged 25 to 39 with acute or convalescent COVID-19.

A single count supports this clone. The chain uses TRBV28 and TRBJ2-5; 9 nucleotides match TRBD2. The CDR3 is 15 residues long. The germline CDR1 and CDR2 sequences are MDHEN and SYDVKM. V shed 3 bases, J shed 1 base, and the junction held 3 bases outside the gene matches. Here the CDR3 reads CASSFPGLAQETQYF. Written as DNA, the CDR3 is TGTGCCAGCAGTTTCCCGGGACTAGCCCAAGAGACCCAGTACTTC. Drawing the rest from reference TRBV28 and TRBJ2-5, the complete variable domain is DVKVTQSSRYLVKRTGEKVFLECVQDMDHENMFWYRQDPGLGLRLIYFSYDVKMKEKGDIPEGYSVSREKKERFSLILESASTNQTSMYLCASSFPGLAQETQYFGPGTRLLVL.

This clone came up a few times. The CDR3 DNA sequence: TGTGCCAGCAGCTTGGCTAGCAGTCCAGATACGCAGTATTTT. Protein sequence: CASSLASSPDTQYF. The rearrangement uses TRBV5-4 and TRBJ2-3; maybe TRBD2 (5 bases). Germline values: CDR1 SGHNT, CDR2 YYREEE (reference sequence). Trimming took off 0 bases at V and 4 bases at J, with 9 bases between the two ends. The CDR3 spans 14 residues.

V is TRBV6-2 or TRBV6-3 and J is TRBJ1-6, with a possible D match to TRBD1 (6 bases). CDR3 length: 18 residues. The V end lost 6 bases, the J end lost 0 bases, and 18 bases lay between the germline ends. Germline CDR1 and CDR2: MNHEY and SVGEGT. DNA of the CDR3: TGTGCCAGCAGCCCTCTTACAGGGTCTACCTCCTATAATTCACCCCTCCACTTT. This sequence encodes CASSPLTGSTSYNSPLHF.

The chain links TRBV28 to TRBJ1-5; 10 nucleotides line up with TRBD1. Per the germline V gene, CDR1 is MDHEN and CDR2 is SYDVKM. J gave up 7 bases and V 5 bases, and 5 bases lay outside the gene matches. CDR3 length: 14 residues. Here the CDR3 DNA reads TGTGCCAGCAGTAGGACAGGGGGAGGACAGCCCCAGCATTTT. It yields the protein CASSRTGGGQPQHF.

Worth noting for this clone: The same CDR3 also results from other DNA sequences found in this sample. CDR3 sequence: CASSSRLAGGPGELFF. The CDR3 coding sequence is TGTGCCAGTAGTTCTCGACTAGCGGGGGGGCCCGGGGAGCTGTTTTTT. The chain uses TRBV19 and TRBJ2-2, with 14 bases matching TRBD2. V dropped 5 bases and J dropped 6; count of bases not matched to a gene: 5. Germline-derived CDR1 and CDR2 are LNHDA and SQIVND (reference sequence). This CDR3 has 16 residues.

The chain links TRBV6-6 to TRBJ2-1; a weak D match, TRBD1 (5 bases). CDR1 and CDR2 from the germline V gene are MNHNY and SVGAGI (reference sequence). CDR3 size: 12 residues. The germline V and J ends were trimmed by 6 bases and 9 bases, with 12 bases remaining between them. In DNA, the CDR3 is TGTGCCAGCAGGGACGGAAGGGGTGAGCAGTTCTTC. The encoded protein is CASRDGRGEQFF.

This clone showed up just once. The chain is built from TRBV12-1 and TRBJ2-5; no DNA check was done on the table's D call, TRBD2. TRBV12-1 is flagged as a pseudogene. This CDR3 is 15 amino acids long. The CDR3 reads CAGAPGLAFQETQYF. The CDR3 region has the DNA TGTGCCGGGGCCCCGGGACTAGCGTTCCAAGAGACCCAGTACTTC.

The chain uses TRBV6-5 and TRBJ1-2; 9 bases are a match to TRBD1. The junction had 9 bases not matched to a gene; V was cut back by 5 bases and J by 5 bases. There are 15 residues in the CDR3. The germline CDR1 and CDR2 sequences are MNHEY and SVGAGI. CDR3 sequence reads: CASSPRQGGAYGYTF. CDR3 nucleotides: TGTGCCAGCAGTCCAAGACAGGGGGGCGCTTATGGCTACACCTTC.

V gene TRBV6-2 or TRBV6-3 combines with J gene TRBJ1-2, with D unclear. Per germline, CDR1 MNHEY and CDR2 SVGEGT. The CDR3 has 14 residues. V lost 2 bases and J lost 2, with 9 bases in between. CDR3 coding DNA: TGTGCCAGCAGTTACGTGCGGATGAACTATGGCTACACCTTC. This encodes CASSYVRMNYGYTF.

In this sample, this clone turned up a few times. V gene TRBV27 combines with J gene TRBJ2-7; D gene uncertain. Germline V gene data show CDR1 as MNHEY and CDR2 as SMNVEV (reference sequence). Trimming pared 5 bases from V and 0 bases from J, leaving 11 bases between. The CDR3 extends over 14 amino acids. The CDR3, as DNA: TGTGCCAGCAGTGACTTCATCGGCTCCTACGAGCAGTACTTC. Its protein product is CASSDFIGSYEQYF.

This sequence joins TRBV5-1 and TRBJ2-1; TRBD2 matches at 10 bases. The CDR3 is 16 amino acids. The V segment lost 4 bases and the J segment 4 bases; nucleotides outside the gene matches: 8. Germline CDR1 SGHRS, CDR2 YFSETQ. This chain's CDR3 is CASSTGLAQTYNEQFF. In DNA, the CDR3 is TGCGCCAGCAGCACGGGACTAGCGCAAACTTACAATGAGCAGTTCTTC.

The gene calls are TRBV5-1 and TRBJ2-3; D possibly corresponds to TRBD2 (5 bases). Germline lookup yields CDR1 SGHRS and CDR2 YFSETQ. This CDR3 is 18 amino acids long. The V and J ends lost 4 bases and 1 base respectively, with 22 bases between them. The CDR3 nucleotides are TGCGCCAGCAGCCTGTCGATCTCAGGCTTCGGGGGCACAGATACGCAGTATTTT. Translation: CASSLSISGFGGTDTQYF.